Below, 8 T cell receptor beta chains from the same sample are listed, as sequenced in a study of blood T cell repertoires in COVID-19. The protocol was immunoSEQ multiplex PCR, while the TCRdb copy is restricted to in-frame clones and leaves out a portion. The sample holds approximately 230,000 clones; 80% to 90% are singletons and the top ten take around 1.8%. What was sequenced was PBMCs or T cells enriched from blood (not recorded which). These receptors were taken from a man between 40 and 49 years old who had recovered from COVID-19.

The chain couples TRBV29-1 to TRBJ2-1; TRBD2 matches 9 bases. V shed 6 bases, J shed 4 bases, and the junction held 4 bases outside the gene matches. The germline V gene has CDR1 SQVTM and CDR2 ANQGSEA. This CDR3 comprises 13 residues. This CDR3 reads CSVRLAAYNEQFF. The DNA of the CDR3 is TGCAGCGTCCGACTAGCGGCATACAATGAGCAGTTCTTC.

In DNA, the CDR3 is TGTGCCAGCTCCCCGAAGAGGGATGAAAAACTGTTTTTT. Translation gives CASSPKRDEKLFF. The chain couples TRBV18 to TRBJ1-4; D ambiguous. Trimming left V 6 bases short and J 6 bases short, with 11 bases between. CDR3 length: 13 amino acids. CDR1 is KGHSH and CDR2 is LQKENI in the germline V gene.

Worth noting for this clone: Its ends do not fully match the called genes, so a read error is possible. The chain is built from TRBV12-3 or TRBV12-4 and TRBJ2-3, with TRBD1 as a possible D gene (6 bases). This CDR3 comprises 12 residues. The CDR3 coding sequence is TGTGCCAGCAGTCGGGACACACATACGCAGTATTTT. Protein product: CASSRDTHTQYF.

Points on this clone: Other DNA sequences in the sample encode the same CDR3. V and J are TRBV6-5 and TRBJ2-5, with TRBD1 identical over 10 bases. CDR1 is MNHEY and CDR2 is SVGAGI in the germline V gene. V was pared by 0 bases and J by 4 bases, with 2 bases of the junction left unmatched. The CDR3 runs 15 residues. CDR3: CASSYSDRGRETQYF. The CDR3 DNA reads TGTGCCAGCAGTTACTCAGACAGGGGGCGAGAGACCCAGTACTTC.

This clone came up a few times. This specimen includes other DNA sequences encoding the same CDR3. J is TRBJ1-6 and V is TRBV3-1 (or the pseudogene TRBV3-2); D unresolved. V gave up 1 base and J gave up 8 bases, with 6 bases separating them. Germline V CDR1 and CDR2: LGHDT, YNNKEL (reference sequence). The CDR3 is 13 residues long. CDR3: CASSQGRDSPLHF. For the CDR3, the DNA is TGTGCCAGCAGCCAAGGTCGGGATTCACCCCTCCACTTT.

This clone was recorded once. The chain couples TRBV10-3 to TRBJ2-3; 13 bases line up with TRBD2. The V and J ends lost 6 bases and 5 bases, in that order; junction bases with no gene match: 8. Germline CDR1 ENHRY, CDR2 SYGVKD. The CDR3 consists of 16 residues. CDR3 sequence: CAISEQGLAGIDTQYF. For the CDR3, the DNA is TGTGCCATCAGCGAACAGGGACTAGCGGGAATAGATACGCAGTATTTT.

This clone was seen once. The chain joins TRBV6-4 to TRBJ1-1, with D hard to call. The V end was cut by 5 bases, the J end by 3 bases, with 19 bases between. The CDR3 extends over 16 amino acids. Germline V gene data show CDR1 as MRHNA and CDR2 as SNTAGT. The CDR3 sequence: CASSKTIRGGHTEAFF. The CDR3 DNA is TGTGCCAGCAGTAAAACAATTCGGGGAGGACACACTGAAGCTTTCTTT.

The chain employs TRBV9 and TRBJ2-1; 9 bases agree with TRBD1. The ends lost 3 bases at V and 6 bases at J; junction bases unmatched: 7. The CDR3 spans 15 residues. CDR1 and CDR2 from the germline V gene are SGDLS and YYNGEE. In DNA, the CDR3 is TGTGCCAGCAGCGGCGGGACAGGGTTTATCAATGAGCAGTTCTTC. Amino acid sequence: CASSGGTGFINEQFF.